Each of the 27 T cell receptor beta chains below was sequenced from the same sample in a study of OX40 agonist ivuxolimab in advanced cancers. Assay: immunoSEQ multiplex PCR; the TCRdb copy retains only in-frame clones and omits some. The sample includes around 72,000 clones, around 86% seen only once; the top ten take roughly 8%. The starting material was CD4+ or CD8+ T cells sorted from blood, obtained in a trial of the OX40 agonist ivuxolimab. All receptors derive from an adult with an advanced solid tumor such as melanoma, head and neck, liver or kidney cancer.

This clone was recorded once. Other DNA variants within this sample encode the same CDR3. J is TRBJ2-2 and V is TRBV6-1, with D possibly matching TRBD2 (5 bases). V was cut by 3 bases and J by 0 bases, with 14 bases left in between. Germline CDR1 reads MNHNS; CDR2 reads SASEGT. This CDR3 contains 17 residues. CDR3 sequence (DNA): TGTGCCAGCAGTGAGGCTGGCAGAGGGACGAACACCGGGGAGCTGTTTTTT. Its protein product is CASSEAGRGTNTGELFF.

This clone has only a few counts. This rearrangement joins TRBV6-5 to TRBJ1-4; a weak D match, TRBD1 (5 bases). The CDR3 covers 15 residues. V lost 5 bases and J 8 bases, leaving 18 bases between the germline ends. Germline V gives CDR1 MNHEY, CDR2 SVGAGI. This chain's CDR3 is CASSLGLPPREKLFF. In nucleotides, the CDR3 is TGTGCCAGCAGTCTGGGGCTCCCCCCCCGCGAAAAACTGTTTTTT.

The rearrangement links TRBV19 to TRBJ2-7; TRBD1 might be the D (5 bases). V lost 6 bases to trimming and J lost 5 bases, with 14 bases between them. The CDR3 contains 13 residues. The germline V gene has CDR1 LNHDA and CDR2 SQIVND (reference sequence). In nucleotides, the CDR3 is TGTGCCAGTAGGAAAGGGGTTCTCGACGAGCAGTACTTC. Amino acid sequence: CASRKGVLDEQYF.

This chain uses TRBV6-6 with TRBJ1-5; 10 nucleotides match TRBD1. This CDR3 spans 16 amino acids. Germline V gene sequence: CDR1 MNHNY, CDR2 SVGAGI (reference sequence). V gave up 5 bases and J gave up 6 bases; unmatched junction bases: 10. This CDR3 reads CASSSFLGTGVQPQHF. The CDR3 DNA is TGTGCCAGCAGTAGCTTCCTTGGGACAGGGGTTCAGCCCCAGCATTTT.

The rearrangement uses TRBV5-8 and TRBJ1-1, with no clear D. The ends were cut back, 4 bases at V and 1 base at J, with 8 bases in the middle. CDR1 SGHTS and CDR2 YDEGEE come from the germline V gene. The CDR3 has 13 residues. In DNA, the CDR3 is TGTGCCAGCAGCCAAAAGGGGAACACTGAAGCTTTCTTT. Translated: CASSQKGNTEAFF.

The rearrangement links TRBV5-8 to TRBJ2-7, with 8 positions matching TRBD1. Trimming at V came to 1 base and at J to 0 bases, leaving 3 bases not matched to a gene. The CDR3 loop spans 15 amino acids. The germline V gene encodes CDR1 SGHTS and CDR2 YDEGEE. In DNA form, the CDR3 reads TGTGCCAGCAGCTTGTGGGACAGGAGCTCCTACGAGCAGTACTTC. Translating gives CASSLWDRSSYEQYF.

The rearrangement joins TRBV7-6 to TRBJ2-7; D not resolved. Germline CDR1 SGHVS, CDR2 FNYEAQ. The CDR3 sequence is 13 residues long. Trimming stripped 1 base from V and 2 bases from J, with 6 bases between. The CDR3 sequence: CASSLDRPYEQYF. In nucleotides, the CDR3 is TGTGCCAGCAGCTTAGACAGACCCTACGAGCAGTACTTC.

This clone has only a few counts. The rearrangement uses TRBV11-1 and TRBJ2-5; D unresolved. CDR3 size: 14 residues. The V gene lost 1 base and the J gene lost 5 bases, with 11 bases spanning the gap. In germline, CDR1 is SGHAT, CDR2 FQDESV (reference sequence). CDR3 sequence (DNA): TGTGCCAGCAGCTTAGGTGGCTCTAGGGAGACCCAGTACTTC. Its translation is CASSLGGSRETQYF.

This clone has more than one count but fewer than ten. V usage is TRBV2 and J usage is TRBJ2-6, with D perhaps being TRBD1 or TRBD2 (5 bases each). Germline V gene data show CDR1 as SNHLY and CDR2 as FYNNEI. With 7 bases removed from V and 0 bases from J, the gap between germline ends came to 16 bases. The CDR3 extends over 17 amino acids. The CDR3 coding sequence is TGTGCCAGCACGCCGGGGCTCCCCCCCTCTGGGGCCAACGTCCTGACTTTC. This gives the protein CASTPGLPPSGANVLTF.

The genes are TRBV18 and TRBJ1-1; maybe TRBD1 (6 bases). Trimming removed 6 bases at V and 2 bases at J, with 7 bases between. The germline CDR1 and CDR2 sequences are KGHSH and LQKENI. The CDR3 extends over 12 amino acids. Written as DNA, the CDR3 is TGTGCCAGCTCGGACAGTAACACTGAAGCTTTCTTT. This codes for CASSDSNTEAFF.

The chain employs TRBV10-3 and TRBJ2-1; TRBD2 might be the D (5 bases). The germline V gene encodes CDR1 ENHRY and CDR2 SYGVKD. V lost 4 bases, J lost 0 bases, and 13 bases lay in between. CDR3 length: 16 amino acids. The CDR3 loop is CAISAGNSFSYNEQFF. Written as DNA, the CDR3 is TGTGCCATCAGTGCGGGAAACAGCTTCTCCTACAATGAGCAGTTCTTC.

The rearrangement uses TRBV5-1 and TRBJ2-5, with D perhaps TRBD1 or TRBD2 (5 bases each). V lost 1 base to trimming and J lost 7 bases, with 20 bases between them. The CDR3 is 16 amino acids. Germline CDR1 is SGHRS and CDR2 is YFSETQ. The CDR3 coding sequence is TGCGCCAGCAGCTTGCTGGGACCGCCAGCTACAAGGACCCAGTACTTC. Translating gives CASSLLGPPATRTQYF.

The chain links TRBV5-6 to TRBJ2-5, with D possibly being TRBD2 (5 bases). This CDR3 is 13 amino acids long. Trimming stripped 0 bases from V and 5 bases from J, with 8 bases between. Germline CDR1 SGHDT, CDR2 YYEEEE. The CDR3 is CASSLELVETQYF. The CDR3 coding sequence is TGTGCCAGCAGCTTGGAACTAGTTGAGACCCAGTACTTC. The full variable domain, rest sourced from reference TRBV5-6 and TRBJ2-5, is DAGVTQSPTHLIKTRGQQVTLRCSPKSGHDTVSWYQQALGQGPQFIFQYYEEEERQRGNFPDRFSGHQFPNYSSELNVNALLLGDSALYLCASSLELVETQYFGPGTRLLVL.

This clone was counted a single time. The chain uses TRBV5-1 and TRBJ2-7; 8 positions match TRBD1. With 2 bases clipped from V and 5 bases from J, the junction kept 9 bases outside the gene matches. From germline, CDR1 is SGHRS and CDR2 YFSETQ. The CDR3 sequence is 15 residues long. CDR3 nucleotides: TGCGCCAGCAGCTTAGGACAGGGTGGTTTTCACGAGCAGTACTTC. It is translated as CASSLGQGGFHEQYF. The variable domain in full, completed from reference TRBV5-1 and TRBJ2-7, reads KAGVTQTPRYLIKTRGQQVTLSCSPISGHRSVSWYQQTPGQGLQFLFEYFSETQRNKGNFPGRFSGRQFSNSRSEMNVSTLELGDSALYLCASSLGQGGFHEQYFGPGTRLTVT.

V usage is TRBV5-1 and J usage is TRBJ2-5; D not resolved. CDR3 length: 13 amino acids. The V gene lost 3 bases and the J gene lost 5 bases, with 11 bases spanning the gap. The germline gives CDR1 SGHRS, CDR2 YFSETQ. CDR3 in DNA: TGCGCCAGCAGCTCCTCGGTGATGGAGACCCAGTACTTC. Its translation is CASSSSVMETQYF.

This chain connects TRBV19 to TRBJ2-4; possibly TRBD1 for D (5 bases). V lost 3 bases to trimming and J lost 6 bases, with 15 bases between them. The CDR3 runs to 15 residues. Germline CDR1 is LNHDA and CDR2 is SQIVND (reference sequence). The CDR3 region has the DNA TGTGCCAGTAGTATCGGCAGGTCCCAGGGAAACATTCAGTACTTC. Translating gives CASSIGRSQGNIQYF. The full variable domain, rest sourced from reference TRBV19 and TRBJ2-4, is DGGITQSPKYLFRKEGQNVTLSCEQNLNHDAMYWYRQDPGQGLRLIYYSQIVNDFQKGDIAEGYSVSREKKESFPLTVTSAQKNPTAFYLCASSIGRSQGNIQYFGAGTRLSVL.

The chain links TRBV7-9 to TRBJ1-3; D gene ambiguous. Germline V gives CDR1 SEHNR, CDR2 FQNEAQ (reference sequence). The CDR3 covers 14 residues. Trimming removed 5 bases from V and 1 base from J, with 9 bases in between. CDR3 region: CASSPPVSGNTIYF. CDR3 bases: TGTGCCAGCAGCCCCCCAGTATCTGGAAACACCATATATTTT. The entire variable domain, with the rest obtained from reference TRBV7-9 and TRBJ1-3, is as follows: DTGVSQNPRHKITKRGQNVTFRCDPISEHNRLYWYRQTLGQGPEFLTYFQNEAQLEKSRLLSDRFSAERPKGSFSTLEIQRTEQGDSAMYLCASSPPVSGNTIYFGEGSWLTVV.

A single count supports this clone. One junction end does not reproduce the germline sequence, and a read error may be involved. The genes are TRBV7-9 and TRBJ1-1, with a tentative D call TRBD1 (6 bases). The CDR3 runs to 14 residues. From germline, CDR1 is SEHNR and CDR2 FQNEAQ (reference sequence). DNA for the CDR3: TGCGCCAGCAGCCACGATACAGGGAGGACTGAAGCTTTCTTT. This translates into CASSHDTGRTEAFF.

The chain carries TRBV6-1 and TRBJ1-5; D gene uncertain. Deletions cut 3 bases from V and 4 bases from J, with 10 bases between. CDR1 is MNHNS and CDR2 is SASEGT in the germline V gene. The CDR3 loop spans 14 amino acids. This chain's CDR3 is CASSETGPNQPQHF. CDR3 DNA sequence: TGTGCCAGCAGTGAGACGGGCCCGAATCAGCCCCAGCATTTT.

The V call is TRBV4-1, the J call TRBJ2-7; D might be TRBD1 or TRBD2, each matching 6 bases. Trimming took 1 base from V and 2 from J, leaving 27 bases between them. Germline CDR1 MGHRA, CDR2 YSYEKL. The length of the CDR3 is 20 residues. CDR3 bases: TGCGCCAGCAGCCAAGTTGCCGGGGGCGAAGGTGGTGCAGGGACCTACGAGCAGTACTTC. This sequence encodes CASSQVAGGEGGAGTYEQYF.

This clone was seen only a few times. CDR3 sequence: CASSGGQKNQPQHF. Written as DNA, the CDR3 is TGTGCCAGCAGTGGGGGACAGAAAAATCAGCCCCAGCATTTT. This sequence joins TRBV2 and TRBJ1-5, with TRBD1 matching 7 bases. This CDR3 is 14 amino acids long. Germline CDR1 reads SNHLY; CDR2 reads FYNNEI. V gave up 4 bases and J gave up 4 bases; unmatched junction bases: 4.

On this clone: One end of the junction does not line up with germline, which may come from a read error. The V call is TRBV28, the J call TRBJ2-7; tentative D call: TRBD1 (6 bases). Germline lookup yields CDR1 MDHEN and CDR2 SYDVKM. The CDR3 contains 11 residues. The CDR3 loop is CASSLFGTMNF. In DNA form, the CDR3 reads TGTGCCAGCAGTTTATTTGGGACAATGAACTTC. Combining the CDR3 with reference TRBV28 and TRBJ2-7 gives the whole variable domain DVKVTQSSRYLVKRTGEKVFLECVQDMDHENMFWYRQDPGLGLRLIYFSYDVKMKEKGDIPEGYSVSREKKERFSLILESASTNQTSMYLCASSLFGTMNFGPGTRLTVT.

V and J are TRBV6-6 and TRBJ1-2; D is uncertain. Looked up from germline, CDR1 is MNHNY and CDR2 is SVGAGI (reference sequence). V shed 5 bases and J shed 4 bases, with 14 bases lying between them. CDR3 size: 14 residues. The CDR3, as DNA: TGTGCCAGCAGTGCCCAGAGGCAGATCTATGGCTACACCTTC. It encodes CASSAQRQIYGYTF.

J is TRBJ1-6 and V is TRBV19; the D gene is possibly TRBD1 (5 bases). Trimming removed 0 bases from V and 7 bases from J, with 10 bases in between. This CDR3 spans 15 amino acids. Germline-derived CDR1 and CDR2 are LNHDA and SQIVND (reference sequence). The CDR3 coding sequence is TGTGCCAGTAGTATAGAGGGGACGGGAAATTCACCCCTCCACTTT. Translating it yields CASSIEGTGNSPLHF.

The chain combines TRBV5-4 with TRBJ2-7; tentative D call: TRBD1 (6 bases). V lost 0 bases to trimming and J lost 3 bases, with 13 bases between them. The CDR3 consists of 15 residues. Germline values: CDR1 SGHNT, CDR2 YYREEE (reference sequence). DNA for the CDR3: TGTGCCAGCAGCTTGGAGGACAGAAATTACTACGAGCAGTACTTC. It encodes CASSLEDRNYYEQYF.

This clone came up once. The V call is TRBV2, the J call TRBJ1-1; weak D call: TRBD1 (5 bases). The V end was cut by 6 bases, the J end by 4 bases, with 27 bases between. The germline CDR1 and CDR2 sequences are SNHLY and FYNNEI. The CDR3 consists of 18 residues. This CDR3 is CASRETAAMWGGGTEAFF. The CDR3 nucleotides are TGTGCCAGCAGGGAAACAGCGGCGATGTGGGGCGGGGGCACTGAAGCTTTCTTT.

The chain couples TRBV7-2 to TRBJ2-2; D possibly matches TRBD1 or TRBD2 (5 bases each). The ends were cut back, 6 bases at V and 5 bases at J, with 13 bases in the middle. This CDR3 contains 14 residues. In germline, CDR1 is SGHTA, CDR2 FQGNSA. The CDR3, as DNA: TGTGCCAGCAGATTAAACGGGGCGACCGGGGAGCTGTTTTTT. Translated, it gives CASRLNGATGELFF.